A single T cell receptor (beta chain) is shown here with its context. Its antigen is currently unknown. This sample was taken from a study of cytotoxic CD8 clonotypes in ibrutinib-treated CLL. Study at large: There were, on average, about 240,000 productive templates and under 95,000 productive rearrangements per sample.

J lost 3 bases, V lost 6 bases, and 3 bases had no gene match. The CDR3 has 15 amino acids. Germline CDR1 reads MNHNY; CDR2 reads SVGAGI (reference sequence). The intended depth for sequencing was 1 in 200,000 to 1 in 1 million T cells. The table came from immunoSEQ multiplex PCR; TCRdb's copy has only in-frame clones and leaves some out. The sample has more than 15,000 clones, 68% seen once. General study results and limits: An increase in clonality occurred at ibrutinib response, followed by a return toward baseline at progression.

PBMCs were cryopreserved, and about 1.8 micrograms of genomic DNA from them went into TCR beta libraries. Sequencing used PBMCs, obtained before ibrutinib treatment. The TCR comes from a human donor with chronic lymphocytic leukemia. V is TRBV6-6 and J is TRBJ1-6; 9 nucleotides agree with TRBD1. CDR3 sequence (DNA): TGTGCCAGCAGCAGGGGACAGGGCTATAATTCACCCCTCCACTTT. This gives the protein CASSRGQGYNSPLHF.